The rows below give T cell receptor beta chains drawn from one sample of a study of blood T cell repertoires in COVID-19. Profiled with immunoSEQ multiplex PCR; TCRdb holds only in-frame clones, not every one. The table records about 140,000 clones, roughly 85% of them present only once. Sample: peripheral blood. All receptors derive from a man in his sixties with acute or convalescent COVID-19. Both conserved end residues are part of each CDR3. The D gene is left open where the match is weak. Rows give clone size only sometimes, using once, few, many, or a class for an expanded clone.

TRBV5-1	.	.	TRBJ1-1	TGCGCCAGCCGACTCGTGGAGGGGCCAGCGGAAGCTTTCTTT	CASRLVEGPAEAFF
TRBV7-9	many	TRBD2	TRBJ2-1	TGTGCCAGCAGCCCAGAGACTAGCGGAGGGGATTTCAATGAGCAGTTCTTC	CASSPETSGGDFNEQFF
TRBV4-1	.	.	TRBJ1-5	TGCGCCAGCAGCCAAGATGAGGGGGGGATTAATAGCAATCAGCCCCAGCATTTT	CASSQDEGGINSNQPQHF
TRBV9	.	TRBD2	TRBJ2-7	TGTGCCAGCAGCGTAGGGGAGGGGAGCACCTACGAGCAGTACTTC	CASSVGEGSTYEQYF
TRBV5-1	.	.	TRBJ2-5	TGCGCCAGCAGCTCAACCGGAGAGACCCAGTACTTC	CASSSTGETQYF
TRBV27	.	.	TRBJ2-7	TGTGCCAGCAGTTTATTTGGACAGAGCTCCTACGAGCAGTACTTC	CASSLFGQSSYEQYF
TRBV6-5	.	.	TRBJ1-1	TGTGCCAGCAGTCCCCGACAAGCGAACACTGAAGCTTTCTTT	CASSPRQANTEAFF
TRBV19	.	TRBD1	TRBJ1-5	TGTGCCAGTGCTCCGGGACAGGGGTCTCAGCCCCAGCATTTT	CASAPGQGSQPQHF
TRBV20-1	.	.	TRBJ1-4	TGCAGTGCCCCGGTCGGTGAAAAACTGTTTTTT	CSAPVGEKLFF
TRBV7-9	.	TRBD1	TRBJ1-1	TGTGCCAGCAGCTTAGAGGGGGCGCGACCCGAAGCTTTCTTT	CASSLEGARPEAFF
TRBV28	once	.	TRBJ1-1	TGTGCCAGCAGAACGCCCCTCGGGGGGACTGAAGCTTTCTTT	CASRTPLGGTEAFF
TRBV7-2	.	.	TRBJ1-1	TGTGCCAGCAGCTTAATCGTATTCTCTCCCTCTGAAGCTTTCTTT	CASSLIVFSPSEAFF
TRBV21-1	once	.	TRBJ1-5	TGTGCCAGCAGCAAAGATGGAGGTGGCAGCAATCAGCCCCAGCATTTT	CASSKDGGGSNQPQHF
TRBV6-5	few	TRBD2	TRBJ2-5	TGTGCCAGCAGGGATATACTAGCGGTACAAGAGACCCAGTACTTC	CASRDILAVQETQYF
TRBV5-5	.	.	TRBJ1-5	TGTGCCAGCAGCTTGCTCCAGGGCCAGCCCCAGCATTTT	CASSLLQGQPQHF
TRBV19	.	TRBD2	TRBJ2-5	TGTGCCAGTAGTCCCCGGACTAGCGAGGAGACCCAGTACTTC	CASSPRTSEETQYF
TRBV30	.	.	TRBJ2-2	TGTGCCTGGAGTCGAGAGCGTGGGGGCTCCGGGGAGCTGTTTTTT	CAWSRERGGSGELFF
TRBV7-2	.	.	TRBJ1-1	TGTGCCAGCAGCTACCGACAGAACACTGAAGCTTTCTTT	CASSYRQNTEAFF
TRBV18	.	.	TRBJ1-5	TGTGCCAGCTCCCAGAGACAGGACAAGTTCAATCAGCCCCAGCATTTT	CASSQRQDKFNQPQHF
TRBV18	.	TRBD1	TRBJ2-5	TGTGCCAGCTCGCTCCTCCAACGGACAGGGGGCGGGAGTGGTGGAGAGACCCAGTACTTC	CASSLLQRTGGGSGGETQYF
TRBV5-1	.	.	TRBJ1-1	TGCGCCAGCAGTCCTGGTGGGGGGGTCACTGAAGCTTTCTTT	CASSPGGGVTEAFF
TRBV13	.	TRBD1	TRBJ2-2	TGTGCCAGCAGCCAACCCCGACAGGGGGACACCGGGGAGCTGTTTTTT	CASSQPRQGDTGELFF
TRBV6-5	.	.	TRBJ2-7	TGTGCCAGCCAGGCGGGCAGCTCCTACGAGCAGTACTTC	CASQAGSSYEQYF
TRBV5-6	.	.	TRBJ2-1	TGTGCCAGCAGCTTGGATCTGTCCTCCTACAATGAGCAGTTCTTC	CASSLDLSSYNEQFF
TRBV19	.	.	TRBJ1-2	TGTGCCAGTAGTACCCAGGGGATAAACTATGGCTACACCTTC	CASSTQGINYGYTF
TRBV7-2	few	.	TRBJ2-2	TGTGCCAGCAGCTTCCGGGGACAGAACACCGGGGAGCTGTTTTTT	CASSFRGQNTGELFF
TRBV30	.	TRBD1	TRBJ2-7	TGTGCCTGGAGCCTCCCGGGAGCCCTTACAGGGGGCGAGCAGTACTTC	CAWSLPGALTGGEQYF
TRBV18	.	.	TRBJ1-5	TGTGCCAGCTCACCCATGTCAGGGGAAAATCAGCCCCAGCATTTT	CASSPMSGENQPQHF
TRBV6-1	few	TRBD1	TRBJ2-1	TGTGCCAGCAGTGAAAGACAGGGTTATGAGCAGTTCTTC	CASSERQGYEQFF
TRBV5-5	few	.	TRBJ2-7	TGTGCCAGCAGCTTGTGGAGGGGTCCGGACGAGCAGTACTTC	CASSLWRGPDEQYF
TRBV6-5	.	TRBD1	TRBJ2-4	TGTGCCAGCAGTTACTCGACAGGGAGAAACATTCAGTACTTC	CASSYSTGRNIQYF
TRBV6-5	.	TRBD1	TRBJ1-5	TGTGCCAGCAGTTGGACAGGGAATCAGCCCCAGCATTTT	CASSWTGNQPQHF
TRBV5-6	.	TRBD2	TRBJ2-5	TGTGCCAGCAGCCCGGGTAGCGGGAGACAAGAGACCCAGTACTTC	CASSPGSGRQETQYF
TRBV7-2	.	.	TRBJ1-2	TGTGCCAGCAGCTTATCCATCTTTCCGGGGGACTACACCTTC	CASSLSIFPGDYTF
TRBV9	large	.	TRBJ1-2	TGTGCCAGCAGCGTAGGTAGGGGCTATGATCCTAACTATGGCTACACCTTC	CASSVGRGYDPNYGYTF
TRBV30	.	TRBD2	TRBJ2-3	TGTGCCTGTCTCGCGGGGGGATCCACAGATACGCAGTATTTT	CACLAGGSTDTQYF
TRBV19	.	.	TRBJ1-3	TGTGCCAGTAGTATATTGGACAGCAAATATTTT	CASSILDSKYF
TRBV5-4	.	TRBD2	TRBJ2-3	TGTGCCAGCAGCTGGGGACTAGCGGGCACAGATACGCAGTATTTT	CASSWGLAGTDTQYF
TRBV19	.	TRBD1	TRBJ2-5	TGTGCCAGTAGTACACAGGGGCTCCTCCAAGAGACCCAGTACTTC	CASSTQGLLQETQYF
TRBV19	.	TRBD1	TRBJ1-3	TGTGCCAGTAGTCTCGGACAGGGGAAGGCGGACACCATATATTTT	CASSLGQGKADTIYF
TRBV18	.	TRBD2	TRBJ2-2	TGTGCCAGCTCACGGACTAGACTCAACACCGGGGAGCTGTTTTTT	CASSRTRLNTGELFF
TRBV7-2	.	.	TRBJ2-7	TGTGCCAGCAGCGAGACAGTGGTCTACGAGCAGTACTTC	CASSETVVYEQYF
TRBV6-5	.	.	TRBJ1-6	TGTGCCAGCCGGGACACCGCAAATTCACCCCTCCACTTT	CASRDTANSPLHF
TRBV27	.	.	TRBJ2-7	TGTGCCAGCAGTTTGGACTCCTACTCCTACGAGCAGTACTTC	CASSLDSYSYEQYF
TRBV7-2	.	.	TRBJ1-1	TGTGCCAGCAGCCCGATGACCAATTCAGGCGCTGAAGCTTTCTTT	CASSPMTNSGAEAFF
TRBV15	.	.	TRBJ2-2	TGTGCCACCAGCAGAGGTACAGCGGGTAACACCGGGGAGCTGTTTTTT	CATSRGTAGNTGELFF
TRBV28	.	.	TRBJ1-5	TGTGCCAGCAGTTCCGGGCAGGGCGGTATTAGGAGCAATCAGCCCCAGCATTTT	CASSSGQGGIRSNQPQHF
TRBV11-2	few	TRBD2	TRBJ2-5	TGTGCCAGCAGCGTGCCTCATGAGCGGGAGGGAAAGACCCAGTACTTC	CASSVPHEREGKTQYF